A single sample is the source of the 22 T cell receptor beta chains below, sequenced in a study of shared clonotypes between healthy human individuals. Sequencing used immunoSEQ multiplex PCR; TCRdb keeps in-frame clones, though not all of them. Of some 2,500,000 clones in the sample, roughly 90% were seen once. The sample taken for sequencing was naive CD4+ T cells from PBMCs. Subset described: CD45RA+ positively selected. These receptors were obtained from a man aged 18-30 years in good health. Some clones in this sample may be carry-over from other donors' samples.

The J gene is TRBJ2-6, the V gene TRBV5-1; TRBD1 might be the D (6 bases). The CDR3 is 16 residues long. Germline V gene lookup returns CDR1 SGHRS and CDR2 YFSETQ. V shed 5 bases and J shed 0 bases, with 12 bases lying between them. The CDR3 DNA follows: TGCGCCAGCAGTGCAGGGGCGATCTCTGGGGCCAACGTCCTGACTTTC. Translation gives CASSAGAISGANVLTF.

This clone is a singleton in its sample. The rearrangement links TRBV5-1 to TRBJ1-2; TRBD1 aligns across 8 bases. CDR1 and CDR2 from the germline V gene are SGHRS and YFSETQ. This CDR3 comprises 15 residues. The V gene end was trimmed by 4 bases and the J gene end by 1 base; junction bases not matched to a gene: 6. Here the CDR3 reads CASSRTGTDNYGYTF. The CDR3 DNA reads TGCGCCAGCAGCAGGACAGGGACGGATAACTATGGCTACACCTTC.

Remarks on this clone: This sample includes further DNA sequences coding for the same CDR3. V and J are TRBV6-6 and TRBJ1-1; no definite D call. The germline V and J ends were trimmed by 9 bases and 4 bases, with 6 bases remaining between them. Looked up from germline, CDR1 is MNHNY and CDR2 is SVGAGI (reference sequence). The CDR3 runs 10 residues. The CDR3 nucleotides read TGTGCCAGTGGTAGCACTGAAGCTTTCTTT. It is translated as CASGSTEAFF.

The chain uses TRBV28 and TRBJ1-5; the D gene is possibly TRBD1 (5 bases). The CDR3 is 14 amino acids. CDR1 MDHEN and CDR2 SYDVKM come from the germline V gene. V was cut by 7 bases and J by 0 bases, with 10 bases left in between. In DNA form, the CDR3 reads TGTGCCAGCATCAGGACATATAGCAATCAGCCCCAGCATTTT. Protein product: CASIRTYSNQPQHF.

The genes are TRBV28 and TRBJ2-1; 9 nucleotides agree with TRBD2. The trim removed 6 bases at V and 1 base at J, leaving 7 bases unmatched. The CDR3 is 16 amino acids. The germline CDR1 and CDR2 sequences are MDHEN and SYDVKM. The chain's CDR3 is CASSQLAGGSYNEQFF. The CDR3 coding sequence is TGTGCCAGCAGCCAATTGGCGGGAGGGTCCTACAATGAGCAGTTCTTC.

The CDR3 sequence: CASSQGSEQFF. DNA for the CDR3: TGCGCCAGCAGTCAGGGCAGTGAGCAGTTCTTC. The chain has TRBV10-1 and TRBJ2-1, with a possible D match to TRBD1 (5 bases). Germline V gene data show CDR1 as WNHNN and CDR2 as SYGVQD (reference sequence). Deletions cut 5 bases from V and 9 bases from J, with 8 bases between. This CDR3 contains 11 residues.

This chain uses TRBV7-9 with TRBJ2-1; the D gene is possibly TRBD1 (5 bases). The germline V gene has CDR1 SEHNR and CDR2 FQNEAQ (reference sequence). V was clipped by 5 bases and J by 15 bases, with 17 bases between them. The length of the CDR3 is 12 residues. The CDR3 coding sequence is TGTGCCAGCAGCCAGGACATCCAGTCTCCGTTCTTC. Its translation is CASSQDIQSPFF.

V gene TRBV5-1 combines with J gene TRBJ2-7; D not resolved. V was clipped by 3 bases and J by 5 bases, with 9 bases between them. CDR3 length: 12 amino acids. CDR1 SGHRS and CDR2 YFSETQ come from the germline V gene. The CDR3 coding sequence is TGCGCCAGCAGCTCTCGAGAGGACGAGCAGTACTTC. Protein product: CASSSREDEQYF.

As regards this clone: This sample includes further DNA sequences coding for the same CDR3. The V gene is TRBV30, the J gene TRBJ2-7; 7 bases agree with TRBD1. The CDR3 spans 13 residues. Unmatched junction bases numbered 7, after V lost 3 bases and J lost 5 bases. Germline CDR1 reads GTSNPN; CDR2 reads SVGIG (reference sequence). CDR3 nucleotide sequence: TGTGCCTGGAGCGCCGACAGGGCCCACGAGCAGTACTTC. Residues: CAWSADRAHEQYF.

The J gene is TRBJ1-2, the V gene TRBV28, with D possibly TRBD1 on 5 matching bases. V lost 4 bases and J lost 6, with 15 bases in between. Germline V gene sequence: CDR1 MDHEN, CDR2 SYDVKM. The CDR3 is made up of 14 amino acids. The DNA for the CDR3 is TGTGCCAGCAGTTCTGGTCAGGGATACGATGGCTACACCTTC. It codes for CASSSGQGYDGYTF.

The chain's CDR3 is CASSQQTGLSNEKLFF. The CDR3 bases are TGCGCCAGCAGCCAACAGACAGGGTTGAGTAATGAAAAACTGTTTTTT. The gene calls are TRBV4-3 and TRBJ1-4; 7 nucleotides align to TRBD1. V lost 2 bases, J lost 4 bases, and 7 bases stayed unmatched. The CDR3 covers 16 residues. Germline lookup yields CDR1 LGHNA and CDR2 YSLEER.

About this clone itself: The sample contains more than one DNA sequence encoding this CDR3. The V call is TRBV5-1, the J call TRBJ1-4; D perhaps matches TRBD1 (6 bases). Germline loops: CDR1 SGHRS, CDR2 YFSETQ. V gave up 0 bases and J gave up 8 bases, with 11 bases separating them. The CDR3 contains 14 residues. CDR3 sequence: CASSLETGGEKLFF. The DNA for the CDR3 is TGCGCCAGCAGCTTGGAGACAGGTGGCGAAAAACTGTTTTTT.

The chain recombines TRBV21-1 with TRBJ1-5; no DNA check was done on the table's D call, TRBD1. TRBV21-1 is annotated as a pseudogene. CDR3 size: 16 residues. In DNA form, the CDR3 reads TGTGCCAGCAGCAATAGGGACAGGGGGAAAGGTCAGCCCCAGCATTTT. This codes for CASSNRDRGKGQPQHF.

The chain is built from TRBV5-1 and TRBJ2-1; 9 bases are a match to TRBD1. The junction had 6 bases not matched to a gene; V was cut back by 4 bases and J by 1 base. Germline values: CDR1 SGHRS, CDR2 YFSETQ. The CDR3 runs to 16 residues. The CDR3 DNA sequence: TGCGCCAGCAGCAAACAAGGACAGGGGTCCTACAATGAGCAGTTCTTC. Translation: CASSKQGQGSYNEQFF.

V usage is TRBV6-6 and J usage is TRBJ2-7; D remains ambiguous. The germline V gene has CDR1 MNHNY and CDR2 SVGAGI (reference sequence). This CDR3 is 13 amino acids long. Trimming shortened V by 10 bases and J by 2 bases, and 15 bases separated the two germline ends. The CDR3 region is CATRTPATYEQYF. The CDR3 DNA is TGTGCCACCCGGACCCCCGCCACCTACGAGCAGTACTTC.

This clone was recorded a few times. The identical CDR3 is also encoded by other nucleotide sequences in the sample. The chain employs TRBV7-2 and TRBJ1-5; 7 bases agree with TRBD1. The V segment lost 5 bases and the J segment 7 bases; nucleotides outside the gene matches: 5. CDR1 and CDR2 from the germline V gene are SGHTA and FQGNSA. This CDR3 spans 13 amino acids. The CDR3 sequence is CASSPQGDQPQHF. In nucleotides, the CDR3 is TGTGCCAGCAGCCCTCAGGGGGACCAGCCCCAGCATTTT.

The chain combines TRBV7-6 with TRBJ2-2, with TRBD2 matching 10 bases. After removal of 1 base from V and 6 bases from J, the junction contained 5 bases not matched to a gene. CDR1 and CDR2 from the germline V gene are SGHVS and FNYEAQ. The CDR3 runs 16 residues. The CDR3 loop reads CASSLGASGSPGELFF. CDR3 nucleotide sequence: TGTGCCAGCAGCTTAGGGGCTAGCGGGAGCCCCGGGGAGCTGTTTTTT.

CDR3 region: CASSLSGRLANEQFF. The CDR3, as DNA: TGCGCCAGCAGCTTAAGCGGGAGGTTAGCTAATGAGCAGTTCTTC. The V and J genes are TRBV5-1 and TRBJ2-1, with 9 bases aligning to TRBD2. Germline loops: CDR1 SGHRS, CDR2 YFSETQ. This CDR3 has 15 amino acids. After removal of 2 bases from V and 7 bases from J, the junction contained 7 bases not matched to a gene. Complete variable domain (other parts from reference TRBV5-1 and TRBJ2-1): KAGVTQTPRYLIKTRGQQVTLSCSPISGHRSVSWYQQTPGQGLQFLFEYFSETQRNKGNFPGRFSGRQFSNSRSEMNVSTLELGDSALYLCASSLSGRLANEQFFGPGTRLTVL.

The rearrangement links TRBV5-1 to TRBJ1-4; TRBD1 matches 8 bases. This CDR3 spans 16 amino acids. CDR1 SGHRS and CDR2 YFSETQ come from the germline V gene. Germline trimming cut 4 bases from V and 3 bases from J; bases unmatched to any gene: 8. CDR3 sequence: CASSLTGGPPNEKLFF. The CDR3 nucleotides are TGCGCCAGCAGCCTTACAGGGGGGCCTCCTAATGAAAAACTGTTTTTT.

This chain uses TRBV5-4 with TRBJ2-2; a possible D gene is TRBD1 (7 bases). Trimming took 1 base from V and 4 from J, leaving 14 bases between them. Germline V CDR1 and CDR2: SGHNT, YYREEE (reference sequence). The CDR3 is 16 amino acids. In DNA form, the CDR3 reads TGTGCCAGCAGCTTGAGAGGGGGGACAGCCACCGGGGAGCTGTTTTTT. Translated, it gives CASSLRGGTATGELFF.

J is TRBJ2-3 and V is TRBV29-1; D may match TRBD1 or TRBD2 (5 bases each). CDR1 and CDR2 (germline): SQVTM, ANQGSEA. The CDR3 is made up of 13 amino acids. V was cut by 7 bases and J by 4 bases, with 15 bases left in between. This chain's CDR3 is CSGGTLNSDTQYF. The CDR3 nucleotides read TGCAGCGGAGGGACCTTAAATTCAGATACGCAGTATTTT.

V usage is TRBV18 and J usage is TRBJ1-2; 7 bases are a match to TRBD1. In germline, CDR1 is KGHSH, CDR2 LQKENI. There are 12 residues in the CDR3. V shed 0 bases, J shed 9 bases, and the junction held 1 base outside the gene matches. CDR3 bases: TGTGCCAGCTCACCACCGACAGGGCGCTACACCTTC. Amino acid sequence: CASSPPTGRYTF.